A selection of T cell receptor beta chains follows, all from one sample in a study of blood T cell repertoires in COVID-19. The table came from immunoSEQ multiplex PCR; TCRdb's copy has only in-frame clones and leaves some out. Here the sample spans 150,000 to 200,000 clones, around 80% being singletons. The sequenced material came from peripheral blood. The receptors were gathered from a woman at least 80 years old with acute or convalescent COVID-19. CDR3s include the opening cysteine and the closing phenylalanine or tryptophan. For some rows the clone size is stated as once, few or many, or as a class when expanded; others skip it.

V gene	clone size	CDR3 protein
TRBV5-3	once	CARSLGPSDTQYF
TRBV7-2	-	CASSFSSSLGDTQYF
TRBV4-2	-	CASSQRLQGTEAFF
TRBV6-5	-	CASSRTSGGFEQYF
TRBV5-4	-	CASSRVSSGANVLTF
TRBV19	-	CASSILDRTEAFF
TRBV18	-	CASSPFSTGDYGYTF
TRBV2	-	CASRQQGPEQYF
TRBV28	-	CASSLLAGGPTDTQYF
TRBV28	-	CASSGDFSGNTIYF
TRBV27	-	CASSRIAGQRYNEQFF
TRBV18	-	CASSPLDRTETQYF